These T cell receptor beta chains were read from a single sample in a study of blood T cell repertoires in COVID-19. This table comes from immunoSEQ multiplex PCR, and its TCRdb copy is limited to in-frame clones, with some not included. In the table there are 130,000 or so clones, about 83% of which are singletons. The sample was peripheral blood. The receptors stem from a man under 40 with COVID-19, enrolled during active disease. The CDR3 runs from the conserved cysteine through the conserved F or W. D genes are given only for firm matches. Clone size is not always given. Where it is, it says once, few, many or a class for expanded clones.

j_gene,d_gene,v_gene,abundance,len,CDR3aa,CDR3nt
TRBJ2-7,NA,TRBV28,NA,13,CASSLRVSYEQYF,TGTGCCAGCAGCCTGAGGGTCTCTTACGAGCAGTACTTC
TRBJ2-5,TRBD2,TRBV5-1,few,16,CASFHSSGRARETQYF,TGCGCCAGCTTCCATTCTAGCGGGAGGGCCCGGGAGACCCAGTACTTC
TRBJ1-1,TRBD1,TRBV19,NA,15,CASINTGGGNTEAFF,TGTGCCAGTATCAACACAGGGGGCGGGAACACTGAAGCTTTCTTT
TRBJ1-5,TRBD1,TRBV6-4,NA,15,CASSPVGGTGQPQHF,TGTGCCAGCAGCCCGGTAGGGGGGACAGGGCAGCCCCAGCATTTT
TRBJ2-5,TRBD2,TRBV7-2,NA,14,CASSPGGVRETQYF,TGTGCCAGCAGCCCCGGGGGGGTTCGAGAGACCCAGTACTTC
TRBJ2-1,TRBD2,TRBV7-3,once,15,CASSLLTSGRNEQFF,TGTGCCAGCAGCTTATTAACTAGCGGGCGTAATGAGCAGTTCTTC
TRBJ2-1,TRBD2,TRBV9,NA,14,CASSASGRHNEQFF,TGTGCCAGCAGCGCCAGCGGGAGGCACAATGAGCAGTTCTTC
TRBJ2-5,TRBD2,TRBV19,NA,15,CASSIEAGGGETQYF,TGTGCCAGTAGTATCGAGGCGGGAGGGGGAGAGACCCAGTACTTC
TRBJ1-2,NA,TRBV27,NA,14,CASSSPSRGGGYTF,TGTGCCAGCAGTTCCCCGTCCAGGGGCGGAGGCTACACCTTC
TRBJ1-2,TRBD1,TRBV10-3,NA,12,CAISPTGEGYTF,TGTGCCATCAGTCCTACAGGGGAAGGCTACACCTTC
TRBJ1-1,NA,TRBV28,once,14,CASSFLGADRHAFF,TGTGCCAGCAGTTTTCTCGGGGCCGACAGGCATGCTTTCTTT
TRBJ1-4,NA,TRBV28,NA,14,CASSFFGGGLGLFF,TGTGCCAGCAGTTTTTTTGGGGGGGGCTTGGGACTGTTTTTT
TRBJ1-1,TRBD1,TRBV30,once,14,CAWSVNRGRTEAFF,TGTGCCTGGAGTGTAAACAGGGGGCGCACTGAAGCTTTCTTT
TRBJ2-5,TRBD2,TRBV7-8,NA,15,CASSLGATSGATQYF,TGTGCCAGCAGCTTAGGTGCAACTAGCGGAGCGACCCAGTACTTC
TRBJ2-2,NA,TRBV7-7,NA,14,CASTQDRNTGELFF,TGTGCTAGCACCCAGGACAGAAACACCGGGGAGCTGTTTTTT
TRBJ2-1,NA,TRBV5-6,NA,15,CASSLNQVWANEQFF,TGTGCCAGCAGCTTGAATCAAGTCTGGGCCAATGAGCAGTTCTTC
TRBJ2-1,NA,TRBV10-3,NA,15,CAISPSTPGRGEQFF,TGTGCCATCAGCCCTAGCACTCCGGGTCGGGGTGAGCAGTTCTTC
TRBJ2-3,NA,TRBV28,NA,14,CASSQTGILDTQYF,TGTGCCAGCAGTCAAACAGGTATTTTGGATACGCAGTATTTT
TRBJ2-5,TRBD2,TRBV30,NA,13,CACTGLAGETQYF,TGTGCCTGTACCGGACTAGCGGGAGAGACCCAGTACTTC
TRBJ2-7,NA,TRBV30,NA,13,CAWSGRGLYEQYF,TGTGCCTGGAGTGGGCGGGGGCTCTACGAGCAGTACTTC
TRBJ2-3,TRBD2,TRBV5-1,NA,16,CASTPAGTSGRDTQYF,TGCGCCAGCACGCCAGCTGGGACTAGCGGCCGAGATACGCAGTATTTT
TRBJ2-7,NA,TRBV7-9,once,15,CASSFVPDSSYEQYF,TGTGCCAGCAGCTTTGTCCCGGACAGCTCCTACGAGCAGTACTTC
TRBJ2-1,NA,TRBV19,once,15,CASSPEHLSRNEQFF,TGTGCCAGTTCCCCGGAGCATCTCAGTAGGAATGAGCAGTTCTTC
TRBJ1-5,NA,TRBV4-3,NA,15,CASSQDLGGSQPQHF,TGCGCCAGCAGCCAAGATTTGGGTGGGAGCCAGCCCCAGCATTTT
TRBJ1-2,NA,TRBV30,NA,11,CAWSEGGGYTF,TGTGCCTGGAGCGAGGGAGGGGGCTACACCTTC
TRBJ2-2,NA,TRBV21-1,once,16,CASSRGTGFGTGELFF,TGTGCCAGCAGTCGTGGGACAGGGTTTGGCACCGGGGAGCTGTTTTTT
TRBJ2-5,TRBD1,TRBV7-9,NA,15,CASSLGAGGPETQYF,TGTGCCAGCAGCTTAGGAGCAGGGGGCCCGGAGACCCAGTACTTC
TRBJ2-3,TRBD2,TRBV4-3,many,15,CASSWGSGRADTQYF,TGCGCCAGCAGTTGGGGTAGCGGGAGGGCAGATACGCAGTATTTT
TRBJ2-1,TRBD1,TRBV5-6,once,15,CASSDDRARDNEQFF,TGTGCCAGCAGCGACGACAGGGCCAGGGACAATGAGCAGTTCTTC
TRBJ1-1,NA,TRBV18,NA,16,CASSPPFVGQNTEAFF,TGTGCCAGCTCACCACCGTTCGTCGGTCAGAACACTGAAGCTTTCTTT
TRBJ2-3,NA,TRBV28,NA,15,CASSFPGAYTDTQYF,TGTGCCAGCAGTTTCCCAGGCGCCTACACAGATACGCAGTATTTT
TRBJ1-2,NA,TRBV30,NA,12,CAWTTGNYGYTF,TGTGCCTGGACTACCGGGAACTATGGCTACACCTTC
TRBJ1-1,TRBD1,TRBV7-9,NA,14,CASSSGQANTEAFF,TGTGCCAGCAGCTCTGGACAGGCGAACACTGAAGCTTTCTTT
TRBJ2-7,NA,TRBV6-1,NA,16,CASSEYVGRSSYEQYF,TGTGCCAGCAGTGAATATGTGGGTAGGAGCTCCTACGAGCAGTACTTC
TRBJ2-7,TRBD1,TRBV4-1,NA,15,CATRSSQGASYEQYF,TGCGCCACTAGATCCTCACAGGGGGCATCCTACGAGCAGTACTTC